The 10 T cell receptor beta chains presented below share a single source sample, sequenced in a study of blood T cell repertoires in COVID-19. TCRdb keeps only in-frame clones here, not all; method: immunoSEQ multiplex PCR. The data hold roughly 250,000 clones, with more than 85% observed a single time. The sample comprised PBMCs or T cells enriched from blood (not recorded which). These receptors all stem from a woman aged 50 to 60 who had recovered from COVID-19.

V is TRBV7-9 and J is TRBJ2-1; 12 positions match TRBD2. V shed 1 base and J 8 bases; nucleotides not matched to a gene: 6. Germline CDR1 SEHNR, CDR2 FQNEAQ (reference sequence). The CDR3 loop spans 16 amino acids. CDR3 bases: TGTGCCAGCAGCTTAGGAAGACTAGCGGGAGCCCATGAGCAGTTCTTC. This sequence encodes CASSLGRLAGAHEQFF.

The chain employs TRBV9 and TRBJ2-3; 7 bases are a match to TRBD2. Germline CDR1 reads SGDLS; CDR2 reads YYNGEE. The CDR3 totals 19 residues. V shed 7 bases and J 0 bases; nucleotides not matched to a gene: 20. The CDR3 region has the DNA TGTGCCAGCGGACGGGGTACGACTAGCCAGACCCTTAGCACAGATACGCAGTATTTT. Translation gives CASGRGTTSQTLSTDTQYF. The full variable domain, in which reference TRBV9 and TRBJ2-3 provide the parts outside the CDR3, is DSGVTQTPKHLITATGQRVTLRCSPRSGDLSVYWYQQSLDQGLQFLIQYYNGEERAKGNILERFSAQQFPDLHSELNLSSLELGDSALYFCASGRGTTSQTLSTDTQYFGPGTRLTVL.

Written as DNA, the CDR3 is TGTGCCAGCAGGTCGTACTCGACAGGAATTTCCTACGAGCAGTACTTC. It codes for CASRSYSTGISYEQYF. The genes are TRBV12-1 and TRBJ2-7; the D call in the table, TRBD1, was not verified against the DNA. TRBV12-1 counts as a pseudogene. This CDR3 has 16 amino acids.

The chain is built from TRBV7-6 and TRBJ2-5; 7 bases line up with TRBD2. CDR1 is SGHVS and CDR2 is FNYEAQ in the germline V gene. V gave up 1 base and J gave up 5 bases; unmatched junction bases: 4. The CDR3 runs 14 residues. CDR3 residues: CASSLVAGAETQYF. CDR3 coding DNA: TGTGCCAGCAGCTTAGTAGCGGGCGCGGAGACCCAGTACTTC.

The CDR3: CASSHPTAGPGDTEAFF. CDR3 nucleotides: TGTGCCAGCAGCCATCCGACAGCGGGTCCTGGGGACACTGAAGCTTTCTTT. The rearrangement uses TRBV7-8 and TRBJ1-1, with D perhaps matching TRBD1 (5 bases). The CDR3 sequence is 17 residues long. Between the trimmed V and J ends, which lost 5 bases and 3 bases, there was a span of 22 bases. CDR1 is SGHVS and CDR2 is FQNEAQ in the germline V gene.

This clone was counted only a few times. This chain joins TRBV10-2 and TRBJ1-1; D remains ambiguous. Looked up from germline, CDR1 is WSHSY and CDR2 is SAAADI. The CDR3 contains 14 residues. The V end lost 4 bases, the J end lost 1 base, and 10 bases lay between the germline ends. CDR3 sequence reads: CASSVQVRNTEAFF. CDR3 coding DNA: TGCGCCAGCAGTGTTCAGGTAAGGAACACTGAAGCTTTCTTT.

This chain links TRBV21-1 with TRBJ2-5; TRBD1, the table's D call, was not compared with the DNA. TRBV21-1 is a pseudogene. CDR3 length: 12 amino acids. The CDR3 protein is CASGQPEETQYF. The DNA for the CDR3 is TGTGCCAGTGGACAGCCTGAAGAGACCCAGTACTTC.

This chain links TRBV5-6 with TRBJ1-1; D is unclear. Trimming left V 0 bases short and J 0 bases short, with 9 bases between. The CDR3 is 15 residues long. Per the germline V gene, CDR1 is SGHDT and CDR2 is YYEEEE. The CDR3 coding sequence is TGTGCCAGCAGCTTGGTACGGCAGGTGAACACTGAAGCTTTCTTT. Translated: CASSLVRQVNTEAFF.

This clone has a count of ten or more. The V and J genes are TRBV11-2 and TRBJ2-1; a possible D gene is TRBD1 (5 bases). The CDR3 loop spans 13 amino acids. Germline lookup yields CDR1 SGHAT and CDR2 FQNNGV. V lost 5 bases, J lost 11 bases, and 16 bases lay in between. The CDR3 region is CASSHRQIQQQFF. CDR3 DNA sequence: TGTGCCAGCAGCCACCGACAGATACAGCAGCAGTTCTTC.

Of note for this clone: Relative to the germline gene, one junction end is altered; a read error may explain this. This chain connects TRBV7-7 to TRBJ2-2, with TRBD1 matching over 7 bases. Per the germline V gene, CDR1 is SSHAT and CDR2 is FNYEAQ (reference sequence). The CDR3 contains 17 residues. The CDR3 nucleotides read TGTGCTAGCAGCCCTAAACCGGGACAGATGAACACCGGGGAGCTGTTTTTT. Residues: CASSPKPGQMNTGELFF.